This T cell receptor (beta chain) was captured by sequencing in a study of T-cell reconstitution after alpha-beta-depleted transplantation in children (TCRdb year 2016). Notes on the research overall: Using TCR repertoire profiling, the study followed T-cell immune reconstitution in a quantitative way in children after TCRalphabeta/CD19-depleted allogeneic hematopoietic cell transplantation.

Trimming costs V 6 bases and J 0 bases, and their ends lie 11 bases apart. CDR3 length: 14 amino acids, cysteine to phenylalanine. Only CDR3 DNA is held: 42 bases, read in frame from base 1. Looking up the germline V gene yields CDR1 SGHTA and CDR2 FQGNSA. About this clonotype: This clone's antigen is unknown. No base qualities exist here, and no much larger clone lies one base off it.

The paper's findings and limits, for the study overall: The apparently early alphabetaT-cell count recovery about two months after transplant was reportedly dependent on only several hundred rapidly expanded clones derived from non-depleted graft cells. In some patients, high TCRbeta diversity at day 60 was attributed to recipient T cells and intrathymic progenitors that had survived conditioning. The frequencies of hyperexpanded clones fell over the following months, and after one year, T-cell counts and TCRbeta diversity were mostly attributed to newly produced T cells.

The library was prepared using PCR. Sequencing used an Illumina HiSeq 2500. TCR library preparation used molecular barcoding, with unique molecular identifiers applied to normalize quantification of the TCRbeta repertoire. Through fastp at Q25 and MiXCR, TCRdb rebuilt clones from the public reads, retaining in-frame beta chains. Rows matching on CDR3 protein sequence are summarized as one entry with the most common DNA and genes. This sample gives around 960,000 distinct CDR3 sequences in total; around 30% of them show up just once. 25% to 35% of the sample goes to the ten largest clones. Reading the label with the study, this specimen's treatment or condition is: allogeneic hematopoietic cell transplantation with graft depleted of TCRalphabeta T cells and CD19 B cells. TCRalphabeta/CD19-depleted allogeneic hematopoietic cell grafts were given to the transplant recipients, all of whom were children.

The source is a boy under two years old who had a stem cell transplant for SCID, so the T cells may come from the graft donor. Here the chain combines TRBV7-2 and TRBJ1-1, with the D gene call left open. Sample: PBMCs, mostly from graft donor cells, taken 360 days after TCRalphabeta/CD19-depleted stem cell transplant. CDR3 protein: CASSYPGVNTEAFF. The DNA sequence follows: TGTGCCAGCAGTTACCCGGGAGTGAACACTGAAGCTTTCTTT.